This T cell receptor beta chain is drawn from a study of T cell changes during pregnancy in multiple sclerosis. Germline CDR1 is KGHSH and CDR2 is LQKENI. Unmatched junction bases numbered 8, after V lost 10 bases and J lost 6 bases. The CDR3 is 13 residues long. TCRdb's table, derived via immunoSEQ multiplex PCR, lists solely in-frame clones and lacks some. This table has around 53,000 clones, around nine tenths appearing once. Material: CD8+ T cells from peripheral blood mononuclear cells, obtained before pregnancy. The chain has TRBV18 and TRBJ2-2; 7 positions match TRBD1. This sequence originates from a female donor with multiple sclerosis, enrolled in a pregnancy study. The CDR3 sequence is CATLLQGSGELFF. CDR3 DNA sequence: TGTGCCACCCTCTTACAGGGGTCCGGGGAGCTGTTTTTT.